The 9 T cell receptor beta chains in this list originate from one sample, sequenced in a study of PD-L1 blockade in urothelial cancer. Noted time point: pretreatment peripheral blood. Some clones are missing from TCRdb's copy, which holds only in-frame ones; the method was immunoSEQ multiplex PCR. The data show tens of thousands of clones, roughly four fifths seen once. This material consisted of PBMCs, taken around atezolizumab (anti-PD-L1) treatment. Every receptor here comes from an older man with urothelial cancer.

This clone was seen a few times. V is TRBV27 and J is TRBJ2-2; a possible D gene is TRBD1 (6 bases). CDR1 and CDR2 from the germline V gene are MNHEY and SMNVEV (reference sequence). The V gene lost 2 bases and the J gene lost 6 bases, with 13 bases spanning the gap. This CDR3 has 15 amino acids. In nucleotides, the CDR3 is TGTGCCAGCAGTTTAACCCCAAGGGGGTCCGGGGAGCTGTTTTTT. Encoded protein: CASSLTPRGSGELFF.

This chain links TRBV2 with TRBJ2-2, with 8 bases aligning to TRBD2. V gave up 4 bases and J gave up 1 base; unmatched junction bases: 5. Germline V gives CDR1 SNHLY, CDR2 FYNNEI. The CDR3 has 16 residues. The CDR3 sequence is CASSARGGVNTGELFF. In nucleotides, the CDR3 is TGTGCCAGCAGTGCTCGGGGGGGAGTGAACACCGGGGAGCTGTTTTTT. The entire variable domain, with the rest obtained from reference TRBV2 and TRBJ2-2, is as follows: EPEVTQTPSHQVTQMGQEVILRCVPISNHLYFYWYRQILGQKVEFLVSFYNNEISEKSEIFDDQFSVERPDGSNFTLKIRSTKLEDSAMYFCASSARGGVNTGELFFGEGSRLTVL.

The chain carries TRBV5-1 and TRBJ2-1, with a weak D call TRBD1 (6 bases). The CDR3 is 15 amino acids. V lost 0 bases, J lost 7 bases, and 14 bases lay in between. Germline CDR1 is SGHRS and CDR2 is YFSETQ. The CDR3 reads CASSLVNRGTNEQFF. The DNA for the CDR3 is TGCGCCAGCAGCTTGGTAAATAGGGGGACGAATGAGCAGTTCTTC.

The CDR3 reads CASSQTVPETQYF. In DNA form, the CDR3 reads TGTGCCAGCTCACAGACAGTGCCAGAGACCCAGTACTTC. The chain is built from TRBV18 and TRBJ2-5, with D maybe TRBD1 (5 bases). The germline V gene has CDR1 KGHSH and CDR2 LQKENI. CDR3 length: 13 amino acids. V lost 4 bases and J 4 bases, leaving 10 bases between the germline ends.

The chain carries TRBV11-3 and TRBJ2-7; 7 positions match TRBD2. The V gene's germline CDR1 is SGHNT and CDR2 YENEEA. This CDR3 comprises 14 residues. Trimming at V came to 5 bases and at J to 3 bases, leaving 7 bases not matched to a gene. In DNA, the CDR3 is TGTGCCAGCAGCCCCGAAGCGGGGAACTACGAGCAGTACTTC. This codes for CASSPEAGNYEQYF.

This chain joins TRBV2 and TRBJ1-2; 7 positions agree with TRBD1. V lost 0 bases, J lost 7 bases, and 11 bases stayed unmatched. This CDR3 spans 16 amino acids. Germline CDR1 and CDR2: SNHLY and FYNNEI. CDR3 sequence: CASSEALRGRGVGYTF. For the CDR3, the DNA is TGTGCCAGCAGTGAAGCGCTTCGGGGCAGGGGGGTTGGCTACACCTTC.

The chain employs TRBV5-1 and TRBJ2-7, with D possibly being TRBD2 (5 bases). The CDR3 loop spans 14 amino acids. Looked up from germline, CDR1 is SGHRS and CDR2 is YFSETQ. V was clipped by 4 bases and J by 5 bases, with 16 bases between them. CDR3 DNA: TGCGCCAGCAGCATACGGACGGGGATGAACGAGCAGTACTTC. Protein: CASSIRTGMNEQYF.

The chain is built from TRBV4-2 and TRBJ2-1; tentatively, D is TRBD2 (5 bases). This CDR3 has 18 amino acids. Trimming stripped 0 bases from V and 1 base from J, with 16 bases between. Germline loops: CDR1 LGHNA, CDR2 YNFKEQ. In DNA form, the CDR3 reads TGTGCCAGCAGCCAAGACCCCTGGCCCGTAGCGTCCTACAATGAGCAGTTCTTC. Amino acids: CASSQDPWPVASYNEQFF.

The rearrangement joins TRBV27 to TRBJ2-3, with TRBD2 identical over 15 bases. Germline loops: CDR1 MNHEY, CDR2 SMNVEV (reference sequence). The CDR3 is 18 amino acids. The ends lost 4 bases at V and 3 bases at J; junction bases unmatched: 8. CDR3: CASSSGLAGGLGTDTQYF. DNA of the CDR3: TGTGCCAGCAGTTCGGGACTAGCGGGAGGCTTAGGGACAGATACGCAGTATTTT.